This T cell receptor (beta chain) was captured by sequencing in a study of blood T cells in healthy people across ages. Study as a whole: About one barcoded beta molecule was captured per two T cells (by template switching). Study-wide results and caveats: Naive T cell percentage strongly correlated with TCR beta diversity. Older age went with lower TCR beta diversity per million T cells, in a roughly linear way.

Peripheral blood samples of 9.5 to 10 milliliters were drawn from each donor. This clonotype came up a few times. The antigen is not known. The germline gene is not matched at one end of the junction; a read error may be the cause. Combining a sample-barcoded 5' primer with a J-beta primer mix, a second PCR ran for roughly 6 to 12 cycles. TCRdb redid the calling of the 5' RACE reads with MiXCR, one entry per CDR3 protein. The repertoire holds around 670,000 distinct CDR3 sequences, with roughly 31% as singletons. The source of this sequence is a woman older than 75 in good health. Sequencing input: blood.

The CDR3, as DNA: TGTGCTACCAGTGAGGTAGCGGGGTCCACAGATACGCAGTATTTT. Protein sequence: CATSEVAGSTDTQYF. The rearrangement links TRBV24-1 to TRBJ2-3, with 8 bases that match TRBD2. The CDR3 is made up of 15 amino acids. Germline lookup yields CDR1 KGHDR and CDR2 SFDVKD.